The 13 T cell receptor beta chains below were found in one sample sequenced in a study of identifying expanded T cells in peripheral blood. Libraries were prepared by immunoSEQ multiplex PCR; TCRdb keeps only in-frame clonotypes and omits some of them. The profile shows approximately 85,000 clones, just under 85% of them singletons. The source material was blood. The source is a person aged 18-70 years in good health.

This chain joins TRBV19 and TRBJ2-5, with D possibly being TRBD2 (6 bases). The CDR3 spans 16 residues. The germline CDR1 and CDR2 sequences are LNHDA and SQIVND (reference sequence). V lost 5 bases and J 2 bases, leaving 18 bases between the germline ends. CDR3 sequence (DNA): TGTGCCAGTAGTGAGACTAGTATGACGGGGCAAGAGACCCAGTACTTC. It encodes CASSETSMTGQETQYF.

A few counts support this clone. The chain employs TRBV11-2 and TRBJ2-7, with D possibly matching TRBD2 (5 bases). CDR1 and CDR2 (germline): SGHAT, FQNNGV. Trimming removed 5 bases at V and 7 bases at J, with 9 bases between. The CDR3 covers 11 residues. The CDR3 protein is CASSPGWEQYF. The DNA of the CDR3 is TGTGCCAGCAGCCCGGGGTGGGAGCAGTACTTC. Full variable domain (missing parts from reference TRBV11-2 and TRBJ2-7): EAGVAQSPRYKIIEKRQSVAFWCNPISGHATLYWYQQILGQGPKLLIQFQNNGVVDDSQLPKDRFSAERLKGVDSTLKIQPAKLEDSAVYLCASSPGWEQYFGPGTRLTVT.

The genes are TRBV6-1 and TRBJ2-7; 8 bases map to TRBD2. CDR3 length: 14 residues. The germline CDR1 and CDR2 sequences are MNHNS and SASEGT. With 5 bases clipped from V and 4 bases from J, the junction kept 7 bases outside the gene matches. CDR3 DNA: TGTGCCAGCAGTCGGAGCGGGAGTCCGTACGAGCAGTACTTC. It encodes CASSRSGSPYEQYF.

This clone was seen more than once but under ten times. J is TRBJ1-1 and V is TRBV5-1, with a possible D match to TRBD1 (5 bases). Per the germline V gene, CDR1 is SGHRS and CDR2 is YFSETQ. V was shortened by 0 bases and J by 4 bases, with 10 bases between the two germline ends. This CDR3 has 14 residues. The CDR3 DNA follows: TGCGCCAGCAGCTTGGCGGGGGATGGCACTGAAGCTTTCTTT. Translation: CASSLAGDGTEAFF. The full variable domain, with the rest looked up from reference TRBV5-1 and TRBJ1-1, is KAGVTQTPRYLIKTRGQQVTLSCSPISGHRSVSWYQQTPGQGLQFLFEYFSETQRNKGNFPGRFSGRQFSNSRSEMNVSTLELGDSALYLCASSLAGDGTEAFFGQGTRLTVV.

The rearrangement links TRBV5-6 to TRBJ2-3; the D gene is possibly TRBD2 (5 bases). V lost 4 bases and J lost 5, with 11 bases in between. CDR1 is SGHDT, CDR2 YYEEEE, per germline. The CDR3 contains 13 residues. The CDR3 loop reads CASSGLERDTQYF. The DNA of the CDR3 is TGTGCCAGCAGCGGACTCGAACGAGATACGCAGTATTTT. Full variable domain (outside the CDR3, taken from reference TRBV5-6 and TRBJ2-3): DAGVTQSPTHLIKTRGQQVTLRCSPKSGHDTVSWYQQALGQGPQFIFQYYEEEERQRGNFPDRFSGHQFPNYSSELNVNALLLGDSALYLCASSGLERDTQYFGPGTRLTVL.

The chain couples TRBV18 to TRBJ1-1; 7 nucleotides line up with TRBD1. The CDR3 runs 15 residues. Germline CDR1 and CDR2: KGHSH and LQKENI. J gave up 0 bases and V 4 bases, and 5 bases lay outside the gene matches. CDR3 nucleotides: TGTGCCAGCTCACAAGGGACAGATATGAACACTGAAGCTTTCTTT. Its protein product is CASSQGTDMNTEAFF. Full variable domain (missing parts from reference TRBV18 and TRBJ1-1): NAGVMQNPRHLVRRRGQEARLRCSPMKGHSHVYWYRQLPEEGLKFMVYLQKENIIDESGMPKERFSAEFPKEGPSILRIQQVVRGDSAAYFCASSQGTDMNTEAFFGQGTRLTVV.

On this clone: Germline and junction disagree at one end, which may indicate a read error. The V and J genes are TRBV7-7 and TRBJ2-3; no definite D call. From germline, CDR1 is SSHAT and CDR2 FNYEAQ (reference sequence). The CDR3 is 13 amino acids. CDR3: CASSLDITDTQYF. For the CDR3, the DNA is TGTGCTAGCAGCTTAGATATCACAGATACGCAGTATTTT.

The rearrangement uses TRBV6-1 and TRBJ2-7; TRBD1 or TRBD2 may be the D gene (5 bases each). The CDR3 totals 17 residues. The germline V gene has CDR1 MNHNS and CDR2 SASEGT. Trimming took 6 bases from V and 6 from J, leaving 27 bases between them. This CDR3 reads CASSEYVTGTAAGEQYF. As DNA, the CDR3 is TGTGCCAGCAGCGAATATGTCACCGGGACCGCGGCAGGCGAGCAGTACTTC.

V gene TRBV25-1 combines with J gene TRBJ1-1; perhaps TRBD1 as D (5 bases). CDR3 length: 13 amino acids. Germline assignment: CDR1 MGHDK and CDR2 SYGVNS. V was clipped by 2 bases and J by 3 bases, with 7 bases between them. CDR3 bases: TGTGCCAGCAGTGAACAGGGATACACTGAAGCTTTCTTT. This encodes CASSEQGYTEAFF.

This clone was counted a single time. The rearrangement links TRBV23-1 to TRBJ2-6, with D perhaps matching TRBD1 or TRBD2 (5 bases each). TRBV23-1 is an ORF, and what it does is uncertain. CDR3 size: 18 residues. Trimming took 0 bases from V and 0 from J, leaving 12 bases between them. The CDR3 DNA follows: TGCGCCAGCAGTCAATCGAGAGGGGTTCGCTCTGGGGCCAACGTCCTGACTTTC. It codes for CASSQSRGVRSGANVLTF.

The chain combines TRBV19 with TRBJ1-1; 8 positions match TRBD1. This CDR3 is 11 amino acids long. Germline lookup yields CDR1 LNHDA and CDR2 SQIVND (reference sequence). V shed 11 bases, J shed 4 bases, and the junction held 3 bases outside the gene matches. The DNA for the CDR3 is TGTGCCGCACAGGGGGGCACTGAAGCTTTCTTT. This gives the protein CAAQGGTEAFF. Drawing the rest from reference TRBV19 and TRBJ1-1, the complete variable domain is DGGITQSPKYLFRKEGQNVTLSCEQNLNHDAMYWYRQDPGQGLRLIYYSQIVNDFQKGDIAEGYSVSREKKESFPLTVTSAQKNPTAFYLCAAQGGTEAFFGQGTRLTVV.

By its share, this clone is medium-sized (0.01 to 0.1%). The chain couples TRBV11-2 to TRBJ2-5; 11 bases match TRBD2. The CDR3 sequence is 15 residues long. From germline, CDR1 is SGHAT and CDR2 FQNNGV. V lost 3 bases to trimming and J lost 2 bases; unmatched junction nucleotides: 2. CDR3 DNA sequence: TGTGCCAGCAGCTTTAGCGGGGGGGGGCAAGAGACCCAGTACTTC. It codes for CASSFSGGGQETQYF. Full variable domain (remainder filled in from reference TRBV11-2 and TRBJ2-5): EAGVAQSPRYKIIEKRQSVAFWCNPISGHATLYWYQQILGQGPKLLIQFQNNGVVDDSQLPKDRFSAERLKGVDSTLKIQPAKLEDSAVYLCASSFSGGGQETQYFGPGTRLLVL.

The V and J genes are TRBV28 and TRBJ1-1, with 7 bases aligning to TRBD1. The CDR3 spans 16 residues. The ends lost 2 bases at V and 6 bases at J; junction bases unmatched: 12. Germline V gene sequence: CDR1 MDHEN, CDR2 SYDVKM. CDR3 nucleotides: TGTGCCAGCAGTTTAGAGGGACAGTCTATCGTCGCTGAAGCTTTCTTT. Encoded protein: CASSLEGQSIVAEAFF.